The sequence of this T cell receptor (beta chain) was determined in a study of T cells after yellow fever vaccination. Whole-study findings and limits: Though weaker, the secondary response peaked faster, on day 5 versus 15. Booster sampling recovered most clones from primary vaccination (approximately 97% CD4, approximately 90% CD8). Highly abundant clonotypes carried over from the bulk population could end up in FACS-sorted repertoires as contaminants.

In the case of this clonotype: The target antigen is unknown.

The TCR cDNA carried a universal primer site and UMIs from 5'RACE template switching. TCRdb called the 5' RACE reads again in MiXCR, with one record for every CDR3 protein. The table shows some 400,000 distinct CDR3 sequences, with about 6% occurring only once. The germline V gene has CDR1 DFQATT and CDR2 SNEGSKA (reference sequence). Trimming shortened V by 3 bases and J by 6 bases, and 21 bases separated the two germline ends. The CDR3 runs to 15 residues. The clonotype comes from a man aged 25 to 45 who received the YFV17D yellow fever vaccine. Sequenced here: PBMCs, sampled 5 days after the yellow fever booster vaccination. The chain is built from TRBV20-1 and TRBJ2-7, with D perhaps matching TRBD2 (6 bases). CDR3 DNA: TGCAGTGCTAGTGCCCCCGGGAGAGGCGCCGCCGAGCAGTACTTC. Amino acids: CSASAPGRGAAEQYF.